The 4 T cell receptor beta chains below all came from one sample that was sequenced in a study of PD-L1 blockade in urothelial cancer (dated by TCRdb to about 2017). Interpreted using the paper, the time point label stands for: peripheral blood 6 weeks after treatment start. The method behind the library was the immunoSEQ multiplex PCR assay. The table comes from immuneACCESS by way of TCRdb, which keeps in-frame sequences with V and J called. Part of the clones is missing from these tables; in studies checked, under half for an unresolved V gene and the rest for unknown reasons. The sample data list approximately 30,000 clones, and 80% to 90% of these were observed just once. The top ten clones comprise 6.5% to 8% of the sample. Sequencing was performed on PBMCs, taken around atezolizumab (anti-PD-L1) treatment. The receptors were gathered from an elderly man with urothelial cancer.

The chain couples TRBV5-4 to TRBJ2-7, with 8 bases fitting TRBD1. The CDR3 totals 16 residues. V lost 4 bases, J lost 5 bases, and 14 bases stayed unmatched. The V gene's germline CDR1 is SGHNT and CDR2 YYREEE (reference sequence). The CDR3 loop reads CASSPWTGQTFHEQYF. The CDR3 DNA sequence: TGTGCCAGCAGCCCATGGACAGGGCAGACATTCCACGAGCAGTACTTC.

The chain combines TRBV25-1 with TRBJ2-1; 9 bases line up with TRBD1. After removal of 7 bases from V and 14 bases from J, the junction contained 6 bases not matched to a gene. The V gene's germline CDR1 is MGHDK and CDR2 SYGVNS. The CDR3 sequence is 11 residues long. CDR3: CASIGTGKKFF. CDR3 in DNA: TGTGCCAGCATTGGGACAGGGAAGAAGTTCTTC.

CDR3 region: CATSRDRRGYNEQFF. The CDR3 DNA reads as TGTGCCACCAGCAGAGATCGGCGGGGCTACAATGAGCAGTTCTTC. V is TRBV15 and J is TRBJ2-1; TRBD2 might be the D (6 bases). Germline lookup yields CDR1 LNHNV and CDR2 YYDKDF (reference sequence). There are 15 residues in the CDR3. Trimming took 0 bases from V and 3 from J, leaving 9 bases between them.

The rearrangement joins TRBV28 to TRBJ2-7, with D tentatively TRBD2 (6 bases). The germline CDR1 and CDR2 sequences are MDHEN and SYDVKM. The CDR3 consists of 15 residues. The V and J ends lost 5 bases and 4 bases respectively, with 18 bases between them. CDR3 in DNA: TGTGCCAGCAGTCCCGCGGGGTCCCGAAGGTACGAGCAGTACTTC. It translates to CASSPAGSRRYEQYF.